One sample yielded the 13 T cell receptor beta chains listed below, sequenced in a study of T cell repertoires in cytomegalovirus infection. TCRdb re-called the reads through MiXCR, storing one row per CDR3 protein. Of about 340,000 distinct CDR3 sequences detected, 25% to 35% appear once; the ten largest clones hold around 20%. Antigen specificity for these receptors is unknown. The material was cultured PBMCs, obtained from culture after CMV antigen stimulation. The source is a human donor in good health (CMV status not recorded). Some clones in this sample may be carry-over from other donors' samples.

J is TRBJ2-5 and V is TRBV5-1, with a weak D call TRBD1 (6 bases). The CDR3 loop spans 14 amino acids. V was clipped by 0 bases and J by 7 bases, with 13 bases between them. CDR1 and CDR2 from the germline V gene are SGHRS and YFSETQ. DNA for the CDR3: TGCGCCAGCAGCTTGGCAGGGGCCAGGGGGACCCAGTACTTC. It encodes CASSLAGARGTQYF.

This chain connects TRBV7-6 to TRBJ1-2, with TRBD1 matching 10 bases. Germline V gene sequence: CDR1 SGHVS, CDR2 FNYEAQ. The CDR3 is 13 residues long. Losses at the gene ends were 6 bases for V and 7 bases for J; bases not matched to a gene: 5. CDR3 coding DNA: TGTGCCAGCAGTGACAGGGGGCAGGGTGGCTACACCTTC. Its protein is CASSDRGQGGYTF. Full variable domain (rest looked up from reference TRBV7-6 and TRBJ1-2): GAGVSQSPRYKVTKRGQDVALRCDPISGHVSLYWYRQALGQGPEFLTYFNYEAQQDKSGLPNDRFSAERPEGSISTLTIQRTEQRDSAMYRCASSDRGQGGYTFGSGTRLTVV.

The V call is TRBV5-6, the J call TRBJ2-3; D call uncertain. The CDR3 has 15 amino acids. The ends were cut back, 3 bases at V and 0 bases at J, with 11 bases in the middle. Germline V gene sequence: CDR1 SGHDT, CDR2 YYEEEE. In DNA form, the CDR3 reads TGTGCCAGCAGCTCGGATTTGGAGAGCACAGATACGCAGTATTTT. Translating it yields CASSSDLESTDTQYF.

The J gene is TRBJ2-2, the V gene TRBV7-6, with 9 bases fitting TRBD2. This CDR3 contains 15 residues. V lost 6 bases to trimming and J lost 7 bases; unmatched junction nucleotides: 9. CDR1 SGHVS and CDR2 FNYEAQ come from the germline V gene. DNA of the CDR3: TGTGCCAGCAGAGAACTAGCGGGTTCTGGCGGGGAGCTGTTTTTT. This sequence encodes CASRELAGSGGELFF.

This clonotype was counted once. This chain uses TRBV6-1 with TRBJ2-1, with 9 positions matching TRBD2. This CDR3 region has 15 residues. The trim removed 6 bases at V and 6 bases at J, leaving 9 bases unmatched. CDR1 MNHNS and CDR2 SASEGT come from the germline V gene. The CDR3 DNA reads as TGTGCCAGCAGCAGGACTAGCGTGGGACCCAATGAGCAGTTCTTC. Translated, it gives CASSRTSVGPNEQFF.

This clonotype was seen at least ten times. This chain links TRBV7-2 with TRBJ2-3; 8 positions match TRBD1. The length of the CDR3 is 15 residues. The trim removed 4 bases at V and 5 bases at J, leaving 8 bases unmatched. CDR1 is SGHTA, CDR2 FQGNSA, per germline. The CDR3 protein is CASSSGGRVGDTQYF. As DNA, the CDR3 is TGTGCCAGCAGCTCAGGGGGCCGCGTAGGAGATACGCAGTATTTT.

This rearrangement joins TRBV12-5 to TRBJ2-1; unclear D gene. The CDR3 sequence is 14 residues long. Per the germline V gene, CDR1 is LGHNT and CDR2 is FRNRAP. Trimming pared 5 bases from V and 0 bases from J, leaving 8 bases between. Here the CDR3 DNA reads TGTGCTAGTGGTGGTCCCCCCTCCTACAATGAGCAGTTCTTC. Its translation is CASGGPPSYNEQFF.

This clonotype was recorded a few times. The chain uses TRBV19 and TRBJ2-3, with TRBD1 identical over 7 bases. CDR1 is LNHDA, CDR2 SQIVND, per germline (reference sequence). J gave up 0 bases and V 4 bases, and 7 bases lay outside the gene matches. CDR3 length equals 16 residues. The CDR3 loop is CASSTNRQGSTDTQYF. For the CDR3, the DNA is TGTGCCAGTAGTACGAATCGACAGGGAAGCACAGATACGCAGTATTTT.

This clonotype was picked up many times. The V and J genes are TRBV7-2 and TRBJ2-2, with D uncertain. Between the trimmed V and J ends, which lost 5 bases and 0 bases, there was a span of 10 bases. CDR1 is SGHTA and CDR2 is FQGNSA in the germline V gene. The CDR3 covers 15 residues. The CDR3 reads CASSLLAPNTGELFF. The CDR3 coding sequence is TGTGCCAGCAGCCTCTTAGCCCCGAACACCGGGGAGCTGTTTTTT.

The V and J genes are TRBV7-2 and TRBJ1-5; D perhaps matches TRBD1 (5 bases). The germline V gene encodes CDR1 SGHTA and CDR2 FQGNSA. The germline V and J ends were trimmed by 2 bases and 7 bases, with 9 bases remaining between them. This CDR3 region has 13 residues. This chain's CDR3 is CASSLQEGQPQHF. CDR3 DNA sequence: TGTGCCAGCAGCTTACAGGAGGGGCAGCCCCAGCATTTT. Using reference TRBV7-2 and TRBJ1-5 for the parts outside the CDR3, the full variable domain is GAGVSQSPSNKVTEKGKDVELRCDPISGHTALYWYRQSLGQGLEFLIYFQGNSAPDKSGLPSDRFSAERTGGSVSTLTIQRTQQEDSAVYLCASSLQEGQPQHFGDGTRLSIL.

Only a few counts were recorded for this clonotype. The chain is built from TRBV7-8 and TRBJ2-7; D not resolved. This CDR3 is built from 12 residues. Trimming pared 2 bases from V and 2 bases from J, leaving 4 bases between. Germline loops: CDR1 SGHVS, CDR2 FQNEAQ. The CDR3 sequence: CASSLLAYEQYF. CDR3 nucleotides: TGTGCCAGCAGCTTACTAGCCTACGAGCAGTACTTC.

This clonotype was found many times. J is TRBJ1-6 and V is TRBV27; a possible D gene is TRBD1 (5 bases). The CDR3 consists of 15 residues. Germline CDR1 MNHEY, CDR2 SMNVEV (reference sequence). Trimming removed 5 bases at V and 5 bases at J, with 13 bases between. CDR3 amino acids: CASSTRQINNSPLHF. In DNA, the CDR3 is TGTGCCAGCAGTACAAGACAGATTAATAATTCACCCCTCCACTTT.

The V and J genes are TRBV19 and TRBJ1-5, with D possibly TRBD1 on 6 matching bases. This CDR3 contains 16 residues. Germline CDR1 reads LNHDA; CDR2 reads SQIVND (reference sequence). V dropped 4 bases and J dropped 3 bases, with 16 bases sitting between them. The CDR3 is CASSSHPGQNNQPQHF. The CDR3 DNA follows: TGTGCCAGTAGTAGCCACCCTGGACAGAACAATCAGCCCCAGCATTTT. Full variable domain (missing parts from reference TRBV19 and TRBJ1-5): DGGITQSPKYLFRKEGQNVTLSCEQNLNHDAMYWYRQDPGQGLRLIYYSQIVNDFQKGDIAEGYSVSREKKESFPLTVTSAQKNPTAFYLCASSSHPGQNNQPQHFGDGTRLSIL.